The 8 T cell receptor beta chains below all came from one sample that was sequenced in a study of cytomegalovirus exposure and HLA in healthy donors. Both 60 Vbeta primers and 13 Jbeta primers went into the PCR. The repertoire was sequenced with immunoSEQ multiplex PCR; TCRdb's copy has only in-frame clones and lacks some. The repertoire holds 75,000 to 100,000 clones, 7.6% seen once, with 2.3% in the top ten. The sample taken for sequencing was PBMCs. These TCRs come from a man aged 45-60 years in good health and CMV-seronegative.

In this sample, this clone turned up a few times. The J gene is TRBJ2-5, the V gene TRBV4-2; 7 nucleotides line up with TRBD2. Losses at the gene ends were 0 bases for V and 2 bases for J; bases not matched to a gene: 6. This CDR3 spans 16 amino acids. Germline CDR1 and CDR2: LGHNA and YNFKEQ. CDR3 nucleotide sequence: TGTGCCAGCAGCCAAGACGGGGGGTCGGGGCAAGAGACCCAGTACTTC. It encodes CASSQDGGSGQETQYF.

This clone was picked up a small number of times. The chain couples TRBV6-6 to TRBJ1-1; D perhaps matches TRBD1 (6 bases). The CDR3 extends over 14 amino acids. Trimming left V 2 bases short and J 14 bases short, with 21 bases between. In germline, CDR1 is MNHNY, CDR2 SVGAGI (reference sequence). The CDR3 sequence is CASSYGLGQPYGFF. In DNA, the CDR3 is TGTGCCAGCAGTTACGGCTTAGGACAGCCCTATGGGTTCTTT.

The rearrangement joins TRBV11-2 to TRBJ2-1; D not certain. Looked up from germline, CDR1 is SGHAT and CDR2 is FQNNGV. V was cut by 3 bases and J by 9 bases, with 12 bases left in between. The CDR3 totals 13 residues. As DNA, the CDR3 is TGTGCCAGCAGCTTTCTGGAGTCTGGTGAGCAGTTCTTC. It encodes CASSFLESGEQFF.

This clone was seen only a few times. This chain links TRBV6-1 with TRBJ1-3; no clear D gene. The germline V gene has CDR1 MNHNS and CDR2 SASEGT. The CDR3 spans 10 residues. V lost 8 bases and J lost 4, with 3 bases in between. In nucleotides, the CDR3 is TGTGCCAGCGAGGGAAACACCATATATTTT. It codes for CASEGNTIYF.

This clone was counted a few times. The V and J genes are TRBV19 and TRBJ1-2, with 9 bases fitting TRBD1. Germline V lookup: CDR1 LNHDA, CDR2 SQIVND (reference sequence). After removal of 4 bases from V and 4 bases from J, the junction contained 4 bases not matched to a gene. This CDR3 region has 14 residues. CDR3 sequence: CASSRDRERYGYTF. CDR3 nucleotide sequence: TGTGCCAGTAGTAGGGACAGGGAACGCTATGGCTACACCTTC.

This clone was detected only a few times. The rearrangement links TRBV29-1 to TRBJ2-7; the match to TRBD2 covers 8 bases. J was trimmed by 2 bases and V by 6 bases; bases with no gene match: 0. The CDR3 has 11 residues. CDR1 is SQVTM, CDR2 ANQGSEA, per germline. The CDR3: CSVAGAYEQYF. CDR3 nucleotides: TGCAGCGTAGCGGGAGCCTACGAGCAGTACTTC.

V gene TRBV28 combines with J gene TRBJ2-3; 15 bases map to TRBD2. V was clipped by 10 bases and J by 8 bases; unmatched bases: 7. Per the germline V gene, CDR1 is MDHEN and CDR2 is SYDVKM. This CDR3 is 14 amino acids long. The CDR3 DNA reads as TGTGCCACTTGGACTAGCGGGAGGGGAGGTACGCAGTATTTT. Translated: CATWTSGRGGTQYF.

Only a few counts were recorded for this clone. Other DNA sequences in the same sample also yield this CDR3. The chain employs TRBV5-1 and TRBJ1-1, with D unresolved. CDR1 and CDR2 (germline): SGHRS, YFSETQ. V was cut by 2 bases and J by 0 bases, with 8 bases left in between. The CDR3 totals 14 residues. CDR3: CASSLGGMNTEAFF. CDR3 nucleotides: TGCGCCAGCAGCTTAGGAGGCATGAACACTGAAGCTTTCTTT.